The present entry profiles one T cell receptor (beta chain) with its context. This CDR3 spans 12 amino acids. The germline CDR1 and CDR2 sequences are SQVTM and ANQGSEA. The germline V and J ends were trimmed by 7 bases and 2 bases, with 12 bases remaining between them. The sample comes from a study of CD8 T cells in Susac syndrome. Random hexamers primed reverse transcription of about 0.5 to 1 ug RNA. By means of immunoSEQ multiplex PCR, TCR beta CDR3 spanning 54 Vbeta and 13 Jbeta underwent amplification. MiXCR, applied by TCRdb to the immunoSEQ multiplex PCR reads, yields one record per CDR3 protein. The table lists fewer than 35,000 distinct CDR3 sequences, less than 95% of them singletons, with 0.27% in the top ten. TCR beta from blood CD8+ and CD4+ T cells was sequenced. Through negative isolation, CD4+ and CD8+ T cells were obtained, while TEMRA cells were enriched using FACS.

This chain links TRBV29-1 with TRBJ2-7; maybe TRBD1 (6 bases). The sequenced material came from CD8+ T cells from PBMCs. The sequence was collected from a human donor in good health. CDR3 bases: TGCAGCGCCATTGGACAGCCCTACGAGCAGTACTTC. Translating it yields CSAIGQPYEQYF.